This record covers a single TCR beta chain. This sample was included in a study of glioma-infiltrating T cells. Using RNA template, CDR3s of TCR alpha and beta were amplified with iRepertoire arm-PCR. TCRdb fed the multiplex PCR reads into MiXCR, producing one record per CDR3 protein. The repertoire consists of under 150,000 distinct CDR3 sequences, with approximately 40% occurring once and the leading ten covering about 18%. The V segment lost 6 bases and the J segment 5 bases; nucleotides outside the gene matches: 5. The germline V gene has CDR1 MNHNS and CDR2 SASEGT. The CDR3 extends over 14 amino acids.

The sequencing sample was made of glioma tissue, nonneoplastic brain tissue, or PBMCs (not recorded which). This TCR was recovered from a human donor with low-grade glioma or glioblastoma, undergoing nonglioma brain surgery, or in good health (not recorded which). The chain employs TRBV6-1 and TRBJ2-1, with 9 nucleotides matching TRBD1. The CDR3 is CASRTGQGHNEQFF. The CDR3 bases are TGTGCCAGCAGGACGGGACAGGGTCACAATGAGCAGTTCTTC.